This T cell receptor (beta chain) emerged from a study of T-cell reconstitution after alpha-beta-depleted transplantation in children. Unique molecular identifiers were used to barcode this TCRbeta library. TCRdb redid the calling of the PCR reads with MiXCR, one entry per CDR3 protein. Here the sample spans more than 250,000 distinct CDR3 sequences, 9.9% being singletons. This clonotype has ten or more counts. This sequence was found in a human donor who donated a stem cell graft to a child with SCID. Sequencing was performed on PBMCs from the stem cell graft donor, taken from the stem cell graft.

The CDR3 here is CSGGEVNEKLFF. CDR3 sequence (DNA): TGCAGCGGGGGTGAGGTTAATGAAAAACTGTTTTTT. The chain has TRBV29-1 and TRBJ1-4; D uncertain. Trimming stripped 7 bases from V and 4 bases from J, with 10 bases between. There are 12 residues in the CDR3. The germline V gene encodes CDR1 SQVTM and CDR2 ANQGSEA.